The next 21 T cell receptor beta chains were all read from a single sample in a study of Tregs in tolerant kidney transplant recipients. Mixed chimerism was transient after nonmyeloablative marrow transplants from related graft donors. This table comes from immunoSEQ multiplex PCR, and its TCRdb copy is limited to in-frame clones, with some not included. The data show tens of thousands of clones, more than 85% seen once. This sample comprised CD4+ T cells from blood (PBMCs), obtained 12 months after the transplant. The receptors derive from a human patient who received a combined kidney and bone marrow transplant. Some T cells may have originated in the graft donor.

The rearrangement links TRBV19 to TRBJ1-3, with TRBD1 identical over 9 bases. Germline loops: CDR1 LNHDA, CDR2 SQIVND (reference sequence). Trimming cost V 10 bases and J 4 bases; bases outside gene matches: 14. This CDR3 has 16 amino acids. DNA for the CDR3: TGTGCCACCAAACATCGGACAGGGGCGGAAGGAAACACCATATATTTT. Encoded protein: CATKHRTGAEGNTIYF.

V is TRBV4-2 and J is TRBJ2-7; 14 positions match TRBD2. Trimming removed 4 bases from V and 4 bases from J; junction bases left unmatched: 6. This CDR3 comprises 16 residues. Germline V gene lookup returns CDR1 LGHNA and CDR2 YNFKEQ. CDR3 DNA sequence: TGTGCCAGCAGCCGCACCGGGACTAGCGGGAGTTACGAGCAGTACTTC. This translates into CASSRTGTSGSYEQYF.

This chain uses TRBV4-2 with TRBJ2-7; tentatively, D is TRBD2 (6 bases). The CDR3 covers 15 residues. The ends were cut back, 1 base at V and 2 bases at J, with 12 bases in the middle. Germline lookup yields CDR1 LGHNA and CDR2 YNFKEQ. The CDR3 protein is CASSQGGKIPYEQYF. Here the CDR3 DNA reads TGTGCCAGCAGCCAAGGCGGGAAAATCCCCTACGAGCAGTACTTC.

The CDR3 DNA reads as TGTGCCAGTAGTATTGATAGCGGGAGATCCGGGGAGCTGTTTTTT. Translation gives CASSIDSGRSGELFF. The rearrangement uses TRBV19 and TRBJ2-2; 9 nucleotides align to TRBD2. The CDR3 is 15 residues long. Germline values: CDR1 LNHDA, CDR2 SQIVND (reference sequence). V lost 3 bases, J lost 6 bases, and 5 bases stayed unmatched.

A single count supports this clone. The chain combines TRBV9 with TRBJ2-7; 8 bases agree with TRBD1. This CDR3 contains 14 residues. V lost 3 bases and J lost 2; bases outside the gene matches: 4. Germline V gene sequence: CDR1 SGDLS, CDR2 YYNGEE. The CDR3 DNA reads TGTGCCAGCAGCGCGGACAGGGTTCCCTACGAGCAGTACTTC. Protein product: CASSADRVPYEQYF.

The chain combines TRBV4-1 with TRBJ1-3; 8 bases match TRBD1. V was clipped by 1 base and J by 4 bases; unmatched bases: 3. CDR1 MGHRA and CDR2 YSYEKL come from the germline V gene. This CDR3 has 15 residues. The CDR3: CASSQGTGTGNTIYF. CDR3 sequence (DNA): TGCGCCAGCAGCCAAGGGACAGGGACCGGAAACACCATATATTTT.

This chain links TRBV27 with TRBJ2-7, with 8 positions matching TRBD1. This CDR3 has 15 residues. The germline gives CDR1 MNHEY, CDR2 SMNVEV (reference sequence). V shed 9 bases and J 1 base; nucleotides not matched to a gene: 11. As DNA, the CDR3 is TGTGCCAGTTCGCGGAGGACAGGGAAATCCTACGAGCAGTACTTC. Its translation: CASSRRTGKSYEQYF.

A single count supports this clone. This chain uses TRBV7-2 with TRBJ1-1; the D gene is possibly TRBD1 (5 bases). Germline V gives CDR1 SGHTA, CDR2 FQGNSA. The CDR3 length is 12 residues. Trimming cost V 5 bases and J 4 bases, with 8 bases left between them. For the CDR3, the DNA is TGTGCCAGCAGCCCACAGGCCACTGAAGCTTTCTTT. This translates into CASSPQATEAFF.

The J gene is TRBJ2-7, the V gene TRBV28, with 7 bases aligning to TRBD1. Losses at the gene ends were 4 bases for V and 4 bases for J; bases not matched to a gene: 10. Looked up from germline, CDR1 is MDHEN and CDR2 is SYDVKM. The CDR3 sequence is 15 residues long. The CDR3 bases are TGTGCCAGCAGTTCATCGACAGGGTACGCGTACGAGCAGTACTTC. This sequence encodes CASSSSTGYAYEQYF.

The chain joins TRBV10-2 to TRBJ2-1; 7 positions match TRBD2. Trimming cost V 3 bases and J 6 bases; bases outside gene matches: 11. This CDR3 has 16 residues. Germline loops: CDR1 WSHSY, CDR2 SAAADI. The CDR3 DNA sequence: TGCGCCAGCAGTGAAGGCGGCGGGGGAAGGTTCAATGAGCAGTTCTTC. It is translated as CASSEGGGGRFNEQFF.

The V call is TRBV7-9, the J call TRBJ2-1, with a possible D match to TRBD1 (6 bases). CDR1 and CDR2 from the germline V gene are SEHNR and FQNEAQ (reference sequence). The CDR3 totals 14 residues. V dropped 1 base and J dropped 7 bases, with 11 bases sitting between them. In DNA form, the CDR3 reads TGTGCCAGCAGCTTAGGCCAGGGGATGAATGAGCAGTTCTTC. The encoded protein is CASSLGQGMNEQFF. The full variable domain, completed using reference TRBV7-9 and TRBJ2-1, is DTGVSQNPRHKITKRGQNVTFRCDPISEHNRLYWYRQTLGQGPEFLTYFQNEAQLEKSRLLSDRFSAERPKGSFSTLEIQRTEQGDSAMYLCASSLGQGMNEQFFGPGTRLTVL.

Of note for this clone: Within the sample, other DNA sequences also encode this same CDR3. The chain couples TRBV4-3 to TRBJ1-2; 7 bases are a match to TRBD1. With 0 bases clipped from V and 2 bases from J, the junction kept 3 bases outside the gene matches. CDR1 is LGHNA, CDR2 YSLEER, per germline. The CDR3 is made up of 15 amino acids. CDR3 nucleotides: TGCGCCAGCAGCCAAGAGGGCAGGGGGAACTATGGCTACACCTTC. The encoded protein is CASSQEGRGNYGYTF.

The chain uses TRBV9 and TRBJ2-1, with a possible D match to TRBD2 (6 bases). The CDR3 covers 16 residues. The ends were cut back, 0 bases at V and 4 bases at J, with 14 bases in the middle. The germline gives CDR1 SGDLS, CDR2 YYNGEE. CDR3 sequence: CASSVAGGTSYNEQFF. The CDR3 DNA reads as TGTGCCAGCAGCGTAGCTGGGGGGACCTCTTACAATGAGCAGTTCTTC.

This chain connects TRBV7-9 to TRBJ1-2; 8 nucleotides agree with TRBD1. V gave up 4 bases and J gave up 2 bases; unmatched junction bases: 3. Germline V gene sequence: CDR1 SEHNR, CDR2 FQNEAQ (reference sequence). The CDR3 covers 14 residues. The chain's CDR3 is CASSSRTGNYGYTF. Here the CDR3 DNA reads TGTGCCAGCAGCTCTCGGACAGGGAACTATGGCTACACCTTC.

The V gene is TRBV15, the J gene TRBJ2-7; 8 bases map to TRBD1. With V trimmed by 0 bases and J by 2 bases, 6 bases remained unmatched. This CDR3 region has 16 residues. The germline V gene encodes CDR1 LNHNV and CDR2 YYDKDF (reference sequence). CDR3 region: CATSRDRGQGPYEQYF. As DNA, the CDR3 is TGTGCCACCAGCAGAGATCGCGGACAGGGCCCCTACGAGCAGTACTTC. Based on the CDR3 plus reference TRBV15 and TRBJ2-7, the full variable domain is DAMVIQNPRYQVTQFGKPVTLSCSQTLNHNVMYWYQQKSSQAPKLLFHYYDKDFNNEADTPDNFQSRRPNTSFCFLDIRSPGLGDTAMYLCATSRDRGQGPYEQYFGPGTRLTVT.

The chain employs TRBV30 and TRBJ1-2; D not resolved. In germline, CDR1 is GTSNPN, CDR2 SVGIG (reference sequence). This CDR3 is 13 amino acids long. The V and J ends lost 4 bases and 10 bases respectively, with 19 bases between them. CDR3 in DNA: TGTGCCTGGAATGAGGAGGCCACTGGGGACTACACCTTC. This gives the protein CAWNEEATGDYTF.

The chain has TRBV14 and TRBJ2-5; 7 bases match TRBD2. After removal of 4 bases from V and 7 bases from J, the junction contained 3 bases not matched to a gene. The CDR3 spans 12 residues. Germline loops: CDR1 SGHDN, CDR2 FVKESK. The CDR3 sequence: CASSPGGRTQYF. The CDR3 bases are TGTGCCAGCAGCCCGGGGGGTCGGACCCAGTACTTC.

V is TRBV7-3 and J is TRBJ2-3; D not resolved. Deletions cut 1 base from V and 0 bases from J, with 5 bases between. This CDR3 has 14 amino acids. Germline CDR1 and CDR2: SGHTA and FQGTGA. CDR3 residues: CASSLSLSTDTQYF. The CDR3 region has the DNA TGTGCCAGCAGCTTAAGCCTAAGCACAGATACGCAGTATTTT.

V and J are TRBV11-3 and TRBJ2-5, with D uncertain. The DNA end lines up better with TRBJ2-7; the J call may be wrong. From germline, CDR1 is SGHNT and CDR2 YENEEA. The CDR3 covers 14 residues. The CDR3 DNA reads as TGTGCCAGCAGCTTAGAATACTCCACCTACGAGCAGTACTTC. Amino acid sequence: CASSLEYSTYEQYF.

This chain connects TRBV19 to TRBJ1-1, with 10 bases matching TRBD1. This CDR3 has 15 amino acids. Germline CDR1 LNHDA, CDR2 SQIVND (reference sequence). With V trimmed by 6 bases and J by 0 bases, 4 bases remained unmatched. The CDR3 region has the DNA TGTGCCAGTAGACCAGACAGGGGGCTGAACACTGAAGCTTTCTTT. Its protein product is CASRPDRGLNTEAFF.

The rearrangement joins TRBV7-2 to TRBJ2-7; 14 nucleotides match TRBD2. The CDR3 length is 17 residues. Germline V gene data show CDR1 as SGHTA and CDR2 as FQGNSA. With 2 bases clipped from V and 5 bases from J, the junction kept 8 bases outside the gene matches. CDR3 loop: CASSLPGTSGRPNEQYF. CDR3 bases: TGTGCCAGCAGCTTACCGGGGACTAGCGGGAGACCCAACGAGCAGTACTTC.